This T cell receptor (beta chain) was recorded in a study of OX40 agonist ivuxolimab in advanced cancers. Across the whole study: Patient treatment consisted of intravenous ivuxolimab administration every 2 weeks at 0.01 to 10 mg/kg. Dose-escalation cases comprised hepatocellular carcinoma, melanoma, renal cell or head and neck cancer.

The V end lost 2 bases, the J end lost 0 bases, and 18 bases lay between the germline ends. This CDR3 region has 19 residues. Looked up from germline, CDR1 is SGDLS and CDR2 is YYNGEE. Patients with a history of autoimmune disease or on systemic immunosuppression were excluded. Assay: immunoSEQ multiplex PCR; the TCRdb copy retains only in-frame clones and omits some. The data show about 83,000 clones, approximately 92% seen once. This TCR was recovered from an adult with an advanced solid tumor such as melanoma, head and neck, liver or kidney cancer. Sequences were derived from CD4+ or CD8+ T cells sorted from blood, sampled in a trial of the OX40 agonist ivuxolimab. V gene TRBV9 combines with J gene TRBJ2-6, with D perhaps matching TRBD1 or TRBD2 (5 bases each). Written as DNA, the CDR3 is TGTGCCAGCAGCGTTGCAAAGGGACCGTCTAGCTCTGGGGCCAACGTCCTGACTTTC. It yields the protein CASSVAKGPSSSGANVLTF.